The present entry profiles one TCR beta chain with its context. Compared with germline, one end of the junction differs, possibly owing to a read error. Germline CDR1 MNHEY, CDR2 SVGAGI. This CDR3 comprises 12 residues. The entry originates in a study of blood T cell repertoires in COVID-19. Overall study: Donors in the United States, Italy and Spain gave samples during acute or convalescent COVID-19. Nucleic acid was either cDNA or gDNA, and it came from T cells, B-cell-depleted T cells, or PBMCs.

Per the study methods: Cell counts per sample came from amplifying reference gene primers. Sequencing was performed with immunoSEQ multiplex PCR; in TCRdb, only in-frame clones are kept and a portion is missing. V, J and clone size reflect that table, while D and trimming were determined from the DNA. The table includes approximately 130,000 clones, around 77% detected once. The sample consisted of peripheral blood. This receptor was obtained from a human donor in a cohort sampled during active COVID-19. This sequence joins TRBV6-5 and TRBJ2-1; a weak D match, TRBD1 (6 bases). The CDR3, as DNA: TGTGCCATTCGCCCCTGGGACAACGAGCAGTTCTTC. Translated: CAIRPWDNEQFF.